A single sample gave rise to the 4 T cell receptor beta chains below, sequenced in a study of patients and donors after allogeneic stem cell transplantation (TCRdb year 2020). Library construction relied on RT-PCR. Sequencing relied on a NextSeq 550. TCRdb reprocessed the public reads (quality trimming at Q25 with fastp, clone calling with MiXCR) and kept in-frame beta chains. Rows with one shared CDR3 protein collapse into an entry with the most common genes and DNA. For this sample the table gives some 960,000 distinct CDR3 sequences, of which 15% to 20% were detected only once. Of the sample, roughly 6% falls within the top ten clones. Source material: blood, either unsorted or a sorted T cell fraction (not recorded which). The receptors originated from a human donor who was either an allogeneic HSCT recipient or a stem cell or donor lymphocyte infusion donor (not recorded which). It is not recorded whose cells these are; they may come from a transplant donor.

This clonotype was seen ten or more times. This rearrangement joins TRBV12-3 or TRBV12-4 to TRBJ2-2, with TRBD1 matching over 8 bases. This CDR3 region has 13 residues. V lost 5 bases and J lost 13; bases outside the gene matches: 9. CDR3 sequence: CASSTGGGTVLFF. The CDR3 DNA is TGTGCCAGCAGTACAGGGGGAGGTACGGTGCTGTTTTTT.

This clonotype was counted many times. The rearrangement links TRBV14 to TRBJ2-1; D not certain. The V end lost 6 bases, the J end lost 0 bases, and 12 bases lay between the germline ends. Germline V lookup: CDR1 SGHDN, CDR2 FVKESK. This CDR3 region has 15 residues. CDR3 region: CASSPGPSSYNEQFF. Here the CDR3 DNA reads TGTGCCAGCAGTCCAGGACCGAGCTCCTACAATGAGCAGTTCTTC.

This clonotype has just a few counts. The chain uses TRBV19 and TRBJ2-1, with no clear D. Germline CDR1 and CDR2: LNHDA and SQIVND (reference sequence). V lost 0 bases and J lost 4, with 4 bases in between. CDR3 length: 13 residues. CDR3 sequence: CASSIDGYNEQFF. The CDR3 bases are TGTGCCAGTAGTATAGACGGGTACAATGAGCAGTTCTTC.

The chain links TRBV12-3 or TRBV12-4 to TRBJ2-2, with D tentatively TRBD1 or TRBD2 (5 bases each). The CDR3 is 14 amino acids. Trimming took off 5 bases at V and 3 bases at J, with 10 bases between the two ends. CDR3 DNA sequence: TGTGCCAGCAGTATGAGAGGGGACACCGGGGAGCTGTTTTTT. This translates into CASSMRGDTGELFF.